The 27 T cell receptor beta chains given below trace back to one sample, sequenced in a study of blood T cell repertoires in COVID-19. The method was immunoSEQ multiplex PCR; TCRdb's version includes in-frame clones alone and lacks a portion of them. The sample holds tens of thousands of clones, 80% to 90% seen once. What was sequenced was peripheral blood. These receptors all come from a human donor with acute or convalescent COVID-19. The donor label of this sample is uncertain.

In this sample, this clone turned up once. CDR3 nucleotide sequence: TGTGCCAGTAGTATGGGCCGGTTCACTGAAGCTTTCTTT. Its protein is CASSMGRFTEAFF. The J gene is TRBJ1-1, the V gene TRBV19; no definite D call. Germline V gene data show CDR1 as LNHDA and CDR2 as SQIVND (reference sequence). CDR3 length: 13 residues. The ends were cut back, 3 bases at V and 4 bases at J, with 9 bases in the middle.

The V gene is TRBV5-6, the J gene TRBJ2-7; D may be TRBD2 (5 bases). From germline, CDR1 is SGHDT and CDR2 YYEEEE. V gave up 4 bases and J gave up 3 bases, with 14 bases separating them. The CDR3 runs 14 residues. This CDR3 is CASSPWRLGYEQYF. Here the CDR3 DNA reads TGTGCCAGCAGCCCATGGAGGCTCGGCTACGAGCAGTACTTC. Combining the CDR3 with reference TRBV5-6 and TRBJ2-7 gives the whole variable domain DAGVTQSPTHLIKTRGQQVTLRCSPKSGHDTVSWYQQALGQGPQFIFQYYEEEERQRGNFPDRFSGHQFPNYSSELNVNALLLGDSALYLCASSPWRLGYEQYFGPGTRLTVT.

V and J are TRBV12-3 or TRBV12-4 and TRBJ2-7; D is unclear. This CDR3 comprises 13 residues. Trimming cost V 3 bases and J 0 bases, with 6 bases left between them. CDR3 nucleotide sequence: TGTGCCAGCAGTTTTTCCGGCTCCTACGAGCAGTACTTC. Amino acid sequence: CASSFSGSYEQYF.

The genes are TRBV10-3 and TRBJ2-1; 11 nucleotides line up with TRBD2. CDR3 size: 15 residues. Unmatched junction bases numbered 7, after V lost 6 bases and J lost 6 bases. In germline, CDR1 is ENHRY, CDR2 SYGVKD. The CDR3 spells CAIRGTGTSGNEQFF. Here the CDR3 DNA reads TGTGCCATCAGGGGGACCGGGACTAGCGGCAATGAGCAGTTCTTC.

The rearrangement links TRBV5-1 to TRBJ1-1; D unclear. The CDR3 is made up of 16 amino acids. V was clipped by 3 bases and J by 2 bases, with 17 bases between them. The germline V gene has CDR1 SGHRS and CDR2 YFSETQ. This CDR3 reads CASSYEIGRPNTEAFF. As DNA, the CDR3 is TGCGCCAGCAGCTATGAAATTGGCCGCCCAAACACTGAAGCTTTCTTT.

A note on this clone: The germline gene is not matched at one end of the junction; a read error may be the cause. J is TRBJ1-5 and V is TRBV19; D not certain. The CDR3 is 12 amino acids. Germline CDR1 reads LNHDA; CDR2 reads SQIVND (reference sequence). The CDR3 nucleotides are TGTGCCAGTAACGACAACGATCAACCCCAGCATTTT. Its protein is CASNDNDQPQHF. Full variable domain (rest looked up from reference TRBV19 and TRBJ1-5): DGGITQSPKYLFRKEGQNVTLSCEQNLNHDAMYWYRQDPGQGLRLIYYSQIVNDFQKGDIAEGYSVSREKKESFPLTVTSAQKNPTAFYLCASNDNDQPQHFGDGTRLSIL.

This chain uses TRBV6-6 with TRBJ1-4; D might be TRBD1 (6 bases). The germline V and J ends were trimmed by 6 bases and 7 bases, with 18 bases remaining between them. CDR1 and CDR2 (germline): MNHNY, SVGAGI (reference sequence). The CDR3 runs to 15 residues. The CDR3 nucleotides are TGTGCCAGCAGCCGAGGGGGGTTTCCACCTGAAAAACTGTTTTTT. It codes for CASSRGGFPPEKLFF.

V gene TRBV7-8 combines with J gene TRBJ2-1; D might be TRBD2 (5 bases). The CDR3 loop spans 11 amino acids. The ends were cut back, 6 bases at V and 10 bases at J, with 10 bases in the middle. Germline V gene sequence: CDR1 SGHVS, CDR2 FQNEAQ. Here the CDR3 reads CASSRAGEQFF. Here the CDR3 DNA reads TGTGCCAGCAGTCGGGCGGGCGAGCAGTTCTTC.

This clone has more than one count but fewer than ten. The V gene is TRBV13, the J gene TRBJ2-1; D possibly corresponds to TRBD2 (5 bases). The CDR3 totals 16 residues. V was pared by 4 bases and J by 4 bases, with 17 bases between. Per the germline V gene, CDR1 is PRHDT and CDR2 is FYEKMQ (reference sequence). The CDR3 reads CASSYLTSGRYNEQFF. The DNA for the CDR3 is TGTGCCAGCAGCTACTTGACGAGCGGAAGATACAATGAGCAGTTCTTC.

The chain combines TRBV6-4 with TRBJ2-1; D is perhaps TRBD1 (5 bases). Per the germline V gene, CDR1 is MRHNA and CDR2 is SNTAGT. The CDR3 is 15 residues long. Trimming left V 5 bases short and J 6 bases short, with 17 bases between. CDR3 coding DNA: TGTGCCAGCAGTCCTGCTGGCCAGGGCCGCAATGAGCAGTTCTTC. Translation: CASSPAGQGRNEQFF.

CDR3: CASSPGGGSYEQYF. CDR3 sequence (DNA): TGTGCCAGCTCACCGGGCGGGGGATCCTACGAGCAGTACTTC. The rearrangement joins TRBV18 to TRBJ2-7; 7 bases agree with TRBD2. CDR1 and CDR2 (germline): KGHSH, LQKENI. The CDR3 extends over 14 amino acids. V lost 3 bases, J lost 1 base, and 3 bases stayed unmatched.

This sequence joins TRBV7-2 and TRBJ2-7; weak D call: TRBD2 (6 bases). This CDR3 is built from 13 residues. Germline V gene data show CDR1 as SGHTA and CDR2 as FQGNSA. The V end lost 6 bases, the J end lost 1 base, and 10 bases lay between the germline ends. The CDR3 DNA reads TGTGCCAGCAGTTCAAGCGGGTCCTACGAGCAGTACTTC. It specifies CASSSSGSYEQYF.

The chain recombines TRBV6-5 with TRBJ1-2; possible D gene TRBD1, 6 bases. V was clipped by 6 bases and J by 8 bases, with 16 bases between them. Germline CDR1 reads MNHEY; CDR2 reads SVGAGI. The CDR3 loop spans 13 amino acids. In DNA, the CDR3 is TGTGCCAGCAGCTCAGCCGCAGGGGTAGGCTACACCTTC. Encoded protein: CASSSAAGVGYTF.

Turning to this clone: In the same sample, other DNA sequences code for this CDR3. The CDR3 nucleotides are TGTGCCAGCTCATTACTAGCGGGGGAATACAATGAGCAGTTCTTC. It specifies CASSLLAGEYNEQFF. This chain links TRBV18 with TRBJ2-1; the match to TRBD2 covers 11 bases. V dropped 5 bases and J dropped 4; count of bases not matched to a gene: 4. CDR3 length: 15 amino acids. From germline, CDR1 is KGHSH and CDR2 LQKENI.

The genes are TRBV7-3 and TRBJ2-7; 7 nucleotides align to TRBD2. Germline V lookup: CDR1 SGHTA, CDR2 FQGTGA. This CDR3 region has 15 residues. The trim removed 5 bases at V and 2 bases at J, leaving 9 bases unmatched. CDR3 amino acids: CASSPVGGSTYEQYF. The CDR3, as DNA: TGTGCCAGCAGCCCCGTCGGGGGGAGCACCTACGAGCAGTACTTC.

V and J are TRBV21-1 and TRBJ1-2; the D call of TRBD1 is as the table states it, not checked on the DNA. TRBV21-1 is labeled a pseudogene. The length of the CDR3 is 16 residues. This CDR3 is CASSHSKQGCRKGYTF. DNA of the CDR3: TGTGCCAGCAGCCATTCTAAACAGGGTTGCAGAAAGGGCTACACCTTC.

The chain uses TRBV7-2 and TRBJ1-3, with a tentative D call TRBD1 (5 bases). Germline V gene sequence: CDR1 SGHTA, CDR2 FQGNSA. Trimming removed 6 bases from V and 0 bases from J, with 12 bases in between. The CDR3 runs 15 residues. The CDR3 DNA is TGTGCCAGCAGGACAGCATCCGGCTCTGGAAACACCATATATTTT. Its protein is CASRTASGSGNTIYF.

The chain employs TRBV3-1 (or the pseudogene TRBV3-2) and TRBJ1-5, with 9 bases matching TRBD1. Germline V gene sequence: CDR1 LGHDT, CDR2 YNNKEL (reference sequence). The CDR3 runs 15 residues. V gave up 4 bases and J gave up 6 bases; unmatched junction bases: 7. CDR3 residues: CASSPRDREGQPQHF. The CDR3 bases are TGTGCCAGCAGCCCCCGGGACAGGGAGGGTCAGCCCCAGCATTTT.

V and J are TRBV30 and TRBJ2-7, with TRBD1 matching over 8 bases. The CDR3 contains 12 residues. Losses at the gene ends were 4 bases for V and 3 bases for J; bases not matched to a gene: 2. From germline, CDR1 is GTSNPN and CDR2 SVGIG (reference sequence). DNA of the CDR3: TGTGCCTGGACCGGACAGGGCTACGAGCAGTACTTC. It yields the protein CAWTGQGYEQYF.

V is TRBV7-3 and J is TRBJ1-1; perhaps TRBD1 as D (6 bases). Germline V gene sequence: CDR1 SGHTA, CDR2 FQGTGA. Trimming pared 0 bases from V and 3 bases from J, leaving 8 bases between. The length of the CDR3 is 14 residues. CDR3 amino acids: CASSLTAGDTEAFF. CDR3 bases: TGTGCCAGCAGCTTAACAGCAGGGGACACTGAAGCTTTCTTT.

This clone was seen just once. The chain is built from TRBV11-2 and TRBJ2-7; weak D call: TRBD2 (6 bases). The V gene lost 4 bases and the J gene lost 1 base, with 14 bases spanning the gap. The CDR3 contains 15 residues. Germline-derived CDR1 and CDR2 are SGHAT and FQNNGV. This chain's CDR3 is CASSSRLVRSYEQYF. DNA of the CDR3: TGTGCCAGCAGCTCTCGACTAGTAAGATCCTACGAGCAGTACTTC.

This clone was observed once. The rearrangement links TRBV18 to TRBJ1-1, with D maybe TRBD1 (5 bases). The CDR3 is made up of 16 amino acids. Germline V gene sequence: CDR1 KGHSH, CDR2 LQKENI. The V end was cut by 2 bases, the J end by 0 bases, with 13 bases between. CDR3 nucleotides: TGTGCCAGCTCACCAAGGGTGGCAGGGATGAACACTGAAGCTTTCTTT. Protein: CASSPRVAGMNTEAFF.

The V and J genes are TRBV13 and TRBJ2-5; the match to TRBD1 covers 8 bases. Germline V gene lookup returns CDR1 PRHDT and CDR2 FYEKMQ (reference sequence). This CDR3 comprises 13 residues. V lost 2 bases to trimming and J lost 5 bases; unmatched junction nucleotides: 1. CDR3 DNA: TGTGCCAGCAGCTTACAGGGGGCGGAGACCCAGTACTTC. The encoded protein is CASSLQGAETQYF.

The genes are TRBV5-1 and TRBJ2-2; 7 nucleotides agree with TRBD1. The J segment lost 2 bases and the V segment lost 7 bases, leaving 5 bases of the junction unmatched. This CDR3 contains 14 residues. CDR1 and CDR2 (germline): SGHRS, YFSETQ. In nucleotides, the CDR3 is TGCGCCAGCGGGCCAGGGGGTAACACCGGGGAGCTGTTTTTT. Its translation: CASGPGGNTGELFF.

The chain joins TRBV5-1 to TRBJ2-5; no firm D call. The ends were cut back, 0 bases at V and 4 bases at J, with 10 bases in the middle. The CDR3 contains 14 residues. The germline V gene encodes CDR1 SGHRS and CDR2 YFSETQ. In nucleotides, the CDR3 is TGCGCCAGCAGCTTGGCCCTCAATAGAGAGACCCAGTACTTC. This encodes CASSLALNRETQYF.

This clone appeared once. The rearrangement joins TRBV7-6 to TRBJ2-2; D is uncertain. The germline gives CDR1 SGHVS, CDR2 FNYEAQ. V lost 1 base, J lost 5 bases, and 8 bases lay in between. The CDR3 runs 14 residues. In DNA form, the CDR3 reads TGTGCCAGCAGCTTAGAATCCCCAACCGGGGAGCTGTTTTTT. It encodes CASSLESPTGELFF.

This rearrangement joins TRBV6-5 to TRBJ2-1; 9 nucleotides match TRBD2. The junction had 3 bases not matched to a gene; V was cut back by 8 bases and J by 1 base. Germline CDR1 reads MNHEY; CDR2 reads SVGAGI. This CDR3 is built from 14 residues. DNA for the CDR3: TGTGCCAGCTTTAGCGGGGGTTCCTACAATGAGCAGTTCTTC. Amino acids: CASFSGGSYNEQFF.